This is a list of T cell receptor beta chains from one sample in a study of CD8 T cells in ankylosing spondylitis. TCRdb reprocessed the 5' RACE reads via MiXCR and lists one record per CDR3 protein. The sample has approximately 350,000 distinct CDR3 sequences, 20% to 25% seen once; the top ten hold about 12%. Sequencing was performed on blood, either unsorted or a sorted T cell fraction (not recorded which). Receptors were obtained from a male donor with ankylosing spondylitis or in good health (not recorded which). The CDR3 runs from the conserved cysteine through the conserved F or W. D genes are given only for firm matches. Clone sizes are given selectively: once, few, many, or a class where the clone is expanded.

j_call clone_size d_call v_call cdr3_aa cdr3_nt
TRBJ2-3 few TRBD2 TRBV7-3 CASSSGLAGGDTQYF TGTGCCAGCAGCTCGGGACTAGCGGGGGGGGATACGCAGTATTTT
TRBJ2-3 - - TRBV7-4 CASSSAGRGASTDTQYF TGTGCCAGCAGCTCGGCCGGTAGGGGCGCTAGCACAGATACGCAGTATTTT
TRBJ2-2 - - TRBV7-2 CASSPNHRRWGGELFF TGTGCCAGCAGCCCCAACCATAGACGATGGGGCGGGGAGCTGTTTTTT
TRBJ2-1 - TRBD2 TRBV12-3/TRBV12-4 CASSPRPGTSKWGEQFF TGTGCCAGCAGTCCTCGCCCCGGGACTAGCAAATGGGGTGAGCAGTTCTTC
TRBJ2-3 - TRBD2 TRBV11-1 CASSLAGRTSGAPTDTQYF TGTGCCAGCAGCTTAGCCGGGCGGACTAGCGGGGCGCCCACAGATACGCAGTATTTT
TRBJ2-7 few - TRBV9 CASSGWSTYEQYF TGTGCCAGCAGCGGGTGGAGTACCTACGAGCAGTACTTC
TRBJ2-7 few - TRBV12-3/TRBV12-4 CASSLFLGSSVEQYF TGTGCCAGCAGTTTGTTTTTGGGCTCCTCGGTCGAGCAGTACTTC
TRBJ1-3 - - TRBV5-1 CASSLIGAEGNTIYF TGCGCCAGCAGCTTGATAGGGGCGGAGGGAAACACCATATATTTT
TRBJ2-2 few TRBD1 TRBV6-4 CASSDSGTGPGELFF TGTGCCAGCAGTGACTCCGGGACAGGGCCCGGGGAGCTGTTTTTT
TRBJ2-7 - - TRBV7-9 CASSPYRGGSYEQYF TGTGCCAGCAGCCCCTATCGTGGGGGCTCCTACGAGCAGTACTTC
TRBJ2-7 few TRBD1 TRBV28 CASNTFGTAYEQYF TGTGCCAGCAACACATTCGGGACAGCCTACGAGCAGTACTTC
TRBJ2-1 many TRBD1 TRBV5-1 CASSLQGYNEQFF TGCGCCAGCAGCTTACAGGGGTATAATGAGCAGTTCTTC
TRBJ2-2 - TRBD1 TRBV12-3/TRBV12-4 CASSPGQGVSTGELFF TGTGCCAGCAGCCCTGGACAGGGGGTTAGCACCGGGGAGCTGTTTTTT
TRBJ2-7 - TRBD1 TRBV10-2 CASSESQDRAYEQYF TGCGCCAGCAGTGAGTCCCAGGACAGGGCCTACGAGCAGTACTTC
TRBJ2-7 few - TRBV12-3/TRBV12-4 CASSVDSNYPYEQYF TGTGCCAGCAGCGTGGACAGTAATTACCCCTACGAGCAGTACTTC
TRBJ2-7 - - TRBV7-9 CASSSPGRYEQYF TGTGCCAGCAGCTCCCCTGGGAGATACGAGCAGTACTTC
TRBJ1-6 - - TRBV7-2 CASSLGWEGENSPLHF TGTGCCAGCAGCTTAGGGTGGGAAGGGGAGAATTCACCCCTCCATTTT
TRBJ2-1 few TRBD2 TRBV20-1 CSADSGGAYNEQFF TGCAGTGCGGACAGCGGGGGGGCCTACAATGAGCAGTTCTTC
TRBJ2-7 - TRBD1 TRBV12-3/TRBV12-4 CASSFSGQGLYEQYF TGTGCCAGCAGTTTCTCGGGACAGGGTCTTTACGAGCAGTACTTC
TRBJ2-7 - - TRBV29-1 CSVEWQGGQYF TGCAGCGTTGAATGGCAGGGAGGGCAGTACTTC
TRBJ2-7 many - TRBV6-1 CASSHARTESSYEQYF TGTGCCAGCAGTCATGCCCGGACGGAGAGCTCCTACGAGCAGTACTTC
TRBJ2-7 many TRBD1 TRBV12-3/TRBV12-4 CASSSGTGNEQYF TGTGCCAGCAGCTCCGGGACAGGGAACGAGCAGTACTTC
TRBJ2-1 few - TRBV7-2 CASSLARAAVYNEQFF TGTGCCAGCAGCTTAGCCAGGGCGGCCGTTTACAATGAGCAGTTCTTC
TRBJ2-3 - - TRBV7-9 CASSSKKQYF TGTGCCAGCAGCTCTAAGAAGCAGTATTTT
TRBJ2-7 - - TRBV11-2 CASSFNQGSYEQYF TGTGCCAGCAGCTTCAATCAGGGATCCTACGAGCAGTACTTC